The rows below give T cell receptor beta chains drawn from one sample of a study of Ad26.COV2.S vaccination and SARS-CoV-2 variants. Clones were read by immunoSEQ multiplex PCR, and TCRdb kept only the in-frame ones, dropping some. The repertoire holds about 350,000 clones, approximately 90% seen once, with roughly 4.8% in the top ten. The specimen was peripheral blood, collected in a trial of Ad26.COV2.S vaccine versus placebo. Every receptor here comes from a person between 18 and 65 years old who received the Ad26.COV2.S COVID-19 vaccine or a placebo. CDR3s include the opening cysteine and the closing phenylalanine or tryptophan. D genes are given only for firm matches. Size values are once, few and many counts, or a class for expanded clones, and some rows have none.

abundance,j_gene,v_gene,d_gene,CDR3nt,CDR3aa
-,TRBJ2-1,TRBV9,TRBD2,TGTGCCAGCAGCCCTGTCGGTCTAGCGGGGTTCTACAATGAGCAGTTCTTC,CASSPVGLAGFYNEQFF
-,TRBJ2-6,TRBV7-3,-,TGTGCCAGCAGTTCCTCCGGGATCGCTGGGGCCAACGTCCTGACTTTC,CASSSSGIAGANVLTF
-,TRBJ2-7,TRBV5-1,-,TGCGCCAGCAGCTTGGATCCGGGTATTGCCTACGAGCAGTACTTC,CASSLDPGIAYEQYF
-,TRBJ2-1,TRBV7-9,TRBD1,TGTGCCAGCAGCTTAGGGCAGACAGGGATCAATGAGCAGTTCTTC,CASSLGQTGINEQFF
-,TRBJ1-5,TRBV4-2,-,TGTGCCAGCAGCCAAGACCCGGGCCCCAACGATCAGCCCCAGCATTTT,CASSQDPGPNDQPQHF
-,TRBJ2-1,TRBV7-9,TRBD2,TGTGCCAGCAGCTTAGGAGCGGGAGGGCCAGGTGAGCAGTTCTTC,CASSLGAGGPGEQFF
-,TRBJ2-1,TRBV5-6,-,TGTGCCAGCAGCACCCGGGATCCCTCCCCGAATGAGCAGTTCTTC,CASSTRDPSPNEQFF
-,TRBJ1-2,TRBV11-2,-,TGTGCCAGCAGCTTGGGGGGGTTGAATGGCTACACCTTC,CASSLGGLNGYTF
-,TRBJ2-7,TRBV30,-,TGTGCCTGGAGTACAGGGGGGGACTACGAGCAGTACTTC,CAWSTGGDYEQYF
once,TRBJ2-1,TRBV2,TRBD2,TGTGCCAGCAGTGATTCCCAACTAGCGGGGCCCAACAGCTCCTACAATGAGCAGTTCTTC,CASSDSQLAGPNSSYNEQFF